This T cell receptor beta chain was documented in a study of T-cell memory formation after mild COVID-19. Study-wide background: TCR clustering was largely donor specific.

This clonotype was seen only a few times. Its specificity is not known. MiXCR, run by TCRdb on the 5' RACE reads, gives a single entry per CDR3 protein. The sample records fewer than 600,000 distinct CDR3 sequences, about 20% being singletons. Study-wide results and caveats: Contracting CD4+ clones sat mainly in CM and EM; CD8+ in EMRA. There was a balanced CD4/CD8 profile in clones contracting day 15 to 85, and later expanders leaned CD4+. Pre-infection memory harbored some responding clones, suggesting cross-reactive memory joined.

This CDR3 is built from 14 residues. Germline V gives CDR1 SEHNR, CDR2 FQNEAQ (reference sequence). The germline V and J ends were trimmed by 8 bases and 2 bases, with 13 bases remaining between them. Sequenced material: PBMCs or a T cell subset sorted from them (not recorded which). The receptor comes from an adult woman who had mild COVID-19 (a few samples of this study predate the infection). Cell type and time point are not known. This sequence joins TRBV7-9 and TRBJ2-1; TRBD1 or TRBD2 may be the D gene (6 bases each). The CDR3 sequence is CASLIRGAYNEQFF. In DNA form, the CDR3 reads TGTGCCAGCCTAATAAGGGGGGCCTACAATGAGCAGTTCTTC.